The 28 T cell receptor beta chains reported below all come from one sample, sequenced in a study of blood T cell repertoires in COVID-19. Profiling relied on immunoSEQ multiplex PCR, and the TCRdb table lists in-frame clones only, not all of them. The sample lists 290,000 or so clones, 90% occurring once. Sequencing was carried out using PBMCs or T cells enriched from blood (not recorded which). Source of these receptors: a woman in her 30s who had recovered from COVID-19.

The chain links TRBV28 to TRBJ1-1; 8 bases map to TRBD1. CDR3 size: 14 residues. The germline V gene has CDR1 MDHEN and CDR2 SYDVKM. The ends lost 7 bases at V and 1 base at J; junction bases unmatched: 5. CDR3: CASKPQGGNTEAFF. The CDR3 bases are TGTGCCAGCAAGCCACAGGGGGGGAACACTGAAGCTTTCTTT.

The rearrangement links TRBV5-1 to TRBJ1-2, with D perhaps matching TRBD1 (6 bases). From germline, CDR1 is SGHRS and CDR2 YFSETQ. CDR3 length: 13 amino acids. V was shortened by 4 bases and J by 6 bases, with 13 bases between the two germline ends. The CDR3 loop reads CASSQGSGHGYTF. The DNA of the CDR3 is TGCGCCAGCAGCCAGGGGAGTGGCCATGGCTACACCTTC.

The J gene is TRBJ1-4, the V gene TRBV7-9; D call uncertain. The CDR3 consists of 15 residues. V was pared by 5 bases and J by 3 bases, with 13 bases between. Germline CDR1 is SEHNR and CDR2 is FQNEAQ (reference sequence). The CDR3 sequence: CASSPGASPNEKLFF. The CDR3 nucleotides read TGTGCCAGCAGCCCCGGAGCCTCACCTAATGAAAAACTGTTTTTT.

The rearrangement links TRBV24-1 to TRBJ2-1, with TRBD2 identical over 12 bases. Germline V CDR1 and CDR2: KGHDR, SFDVKD. The CDR3 is 16 residues long. The ends lost 4 bases at V and 5 bases at J; junction bases unmatched: 5. CDR3 region: CATSEGWTSGNNEQFF. The CDR3 DNA sequence: TGTGCCACCAGTGAGGGGTGGACTAGCGGGAACAATGAGCAGTTCTTC.

This chain uses TRBV4-3 with TRBJ2-1, with D perhaps matching TRBD1 (5 bases). The V end was cut by 4 bases, the J end by 8 bases, with 9 bases between. This CDR3 is built from 12 residues. Germline CDR1 reads LGHNA; CDR2 reads YSLEER. The CDR3 DNA reads as TGCGCCAGCAGCCTAGGGGTGGATGAGCAGTTCTTC. Its protein product is CASSLGVDEQFF.

The J gene is TRBJ1-5, the V gene TRBV28; D call uncertain. The CDR3 extends over 11 amino acids. Germline V gene lookup returns CDR1 MDHEN and CDR2 SYDVKM. Trimming removed 6 bases from V and 3 bases from J, with 3 bases in between. The CDR3 spells CASSNNQPQHF. Written as DNA, the CDR3 is TGTGCCAGCAGCAACAATCAGCCCCAGCATTTT.

The CDR3 sequence is CASSLGQYNEQFF. The CDR3, as DNA: TGTGCCAGCAGCTTAGGGCAGTACAATGAGCAGTTCTTC. The chain carries TRBV11-3 and TRBJ2-1; D call uncertain. The germline V gene has CDR1 SGHNT and CDR2 YENEEA. The CDR3 runs 13 residues. Trimming cost V 1 base and J 4 bases, with 5 bases left between them.

The rearrangement uses TRBV7-3 and TRBJ2-5, with 12 bases identical to TRBD2. The CDR3 consists of 20 residues. The trim removed 4 bases at V and 0 bases at J, leaving 15 bases unmatched. Germline V CDR1 and CDR2: SGHTA, FQGTGA. The CDR3: CASSSPLGLAGGPNQETQYF. Here the CDR3 DNA reads TGTGCCAGCAGCTCGCCTCTGGGGCTAGCGGGAGGGCCGAACCAAGAGACCCAGTACTTC.

This clone appeared once. The chain is built from TRBV19 and TRBJ1-1, with TRBD1 as a possible D gene (5 bases). The V gene lost 3 bases and the J gene lost 2 bases, with 19 bases spanning the gap. This CDR3 region has 17 residues. CDR1 is LNHDA and CDR2 is SQIVND in the germline V gene (reference sequence). The CDR3 loop is CASSMAWTPNINTEAFF. CDR3 DNA sequence: TGTGCCAGTAGTATGGCTTGGACACCCAATATCAACACTGAAGCTTTCTTT.

J is TRBJ2-1 and V is TRBV7-6; D is perhaps TRBD1 (6 bases). This CDR3 has 16 residues. Germline CDR1 is SGHVS and CDR2 is FNYEAQ. Trimming took off 1 base at V and 3 bases at J, with 13 bases between the two ends. CDR3 sequence reads: CASSLGTAGGYNEQFF. The CDR3 DNA sequence: TGTGCCAGCAGCTTAGGGACAGCCGGCGGCTACAATGAGCAGTTCTTC.

The chain combines TRBV4-1 with TRBJ2-1, with TRBD2 identical over 8 bases. The V and J ends lost 7 bases and 6 bases, in that order; junction bases with no gene match: 11. The CDR3 loop spans 15 amino acids. The germline CDR1 and CDR2 sequences are MGHRA and YSYEKL. Written as DNA, the CDR3 is TGCGCCAGCAATAAACTAGCGGCCTCTTTCAATGAGCAGTTCTTC. Its translation is CASNKLAASFNEQFF.

The V gene is TRBV4-2, the J gene TRBJ2-7; perhaps TRBD2 as D (5 bases). Germline lookup yields CDR1 LGHNA and CDR2 YNFKEQ. V lost 3 bases and J 0 bases, leaving 15 bases between the germline ends. This CDR3 has 16 amino acids. CDR3 region: CASSHPSGEPSYEQYF. The CDR3 nucleotides read TGTGCCAGCAGCCATCCGAGCGGAGAGCCCTCCTACGAGCAGTACTTC.

The V gene is TRBV7-9, the J gene TRBJ2-7; a weak D match, TRBD2 (6 bases). The CDR3 spans 14 residues. Germline CDR1 is SEHNR and CDR2 is FQNEAQ (reference sequence). V lost 3 bases and J 4 bases, leaving 13 bases between the germline ends. The CDR3: CASSFYRGSYEQYF. As DNA, the CDR3 is TGTGCCAGCAGCTTTTATCGGGGGTCGTACGAGCAGTACTTC.

The chain employs TRBV19 and TRBJ1-2, with TRBD1 identical over 7 bases. After removal of 6 bases from V and 7 bases from J, the junction contained 14 bases not matched to a gene. CDR3 length: 15 amino acids. Germline V CDR1 and CDR2: LNHDA, SQIVND (reference sequence). The CDR3 sequence is CASSPAWTGAFGYTF. The CDR3, as DNA: TGTGCCAGTAGCCCAGCCTGGACAGGAGCCTTTGGCTACACCTTC.

J is TRBJ1-5 and V is TRBV4-1; D may be TRBD1 (6 bases). This CDR3 comprises 16 residues. The V and J ends lost 0 bases and 2 bases respectively, with 11 bases between them. Germline V gene sequence: CDR1 MGHRA, CDR2 YSYEKL. The CDR3 nucleotides read TGCGCCAGCAGCCAAGATAGGGGGTTGGGCAATCAGCCCCAGCATTTT. It is translated as CASSQDRGLGNQPQHF.

The rearrangement uses TRBV3-1 (or the pseudogene TRBV3-2) and TRBJ2-7, with D possibly matching TRBD2 (5 bases). Trimming took 2 bases from V and 3 from J, leaving 8 bases between them. The CDR3 contains 13 residues. In germline, CDR1 is LGHDT, CDR2 YNNKEL (reference sequence). CDR3: CASSQQDCYEQYF. CDR3 coding DNA: TGTGCCAGCAGCCAACAGGACTGCTACGAGCAGTACTTC.

This chain connects TRBV18 to TRBJ1-4, with unresolved D. CDR1 and CDR2 from the germline V gene are KGHSH and LQKENI. The germline V and J ends were trimmed by 3 bases and 4 bases, with 21 bases remaining between them. This CDR3 comprises 18 residues. CDR3 residues: CASSPVLGARLDNEKLFF. The CDR3 DNA reads as TGTGCCAGCTCACCCGTACTAGGCGCCCGTTTGGATAATGAAAAACTGTTTTTT.

The gene calls are TRBV3-1 (or the pseudogene TRBV3-2) and TRBJ2-3; 7 positions agree with TRBD1. The CDR3 consists of 14 residues. CDR1 is LGHDT, CDR2 YNNKEL, per germline (reference sequence). The V gene end was trimmed by 3 bases and the J gene end by 5 bases; junction bases not matched to a gene: 5. In nucleotides, the CDR3 is TGTGCCAGCAGCCAGGAACAGGGGATAGATACGCAGTATTTT. This codes for CASSQEQGIDTQYF.

The chain carries TRBV7-9 and TRBJ2-3; TRBD1 is a possible D gene (6 bases). Trimming removed 1 base at V and 1 base at J, with 6 bases between. Germline values: CDR1 SEHNR, CDR2 FQNEAQ (reference sequence). This CDR3 has 14 amino acids. The CDR3 nucleotides are TGTGCCAGCAGCTTAGACAGGGGCACAGATACGCAGTATTTT. This translates into CASSLDRGTDTQYF.

This chain joins TRBV29-1 and TRBJ2-1; D possibly corresponds to TRBD1 (6 bases). The length of the CDR3 is 15 residues. With 7 bases removed from V and 6 bases from J, the gap between germline ends came to 22 bases. The germline V gene encodes CDR1 SQVTM and CDR2 ANQGSEA. CDR3 bases: TGCAGCGCTCGCCCGGGGCAGGGGTTTTCCAATGAGCAGTTCTTC. This codes for CSARPGQGFSNEQFF.

The chain combines TRBV28 with TRBJ1-1, with D possibly TRBD1 on 6 matching bases. V was trimmed by 0 bases and J by 2 bases, leaving 19 bases between them. Looked up from germline, CDR1 is MDHEN and CDR2 is SYDVKM. The CDR3 consists of 18 residues. Here the CDR3 reads CASSLWFSRTGTNTEAFF. The CDR3 region has the DNA TGTGCCAGCAGTTTATGGTTCTCGCGGACCGGGACAAACACTGAAGCTTTCTTT.

V and J are TRBV28 and TRBJ1-2; 7 positions match TRBD1. The CDR3 spans 15 residues. CDR1 and CDR2 from the germline V gene are MDHEN and SYDVKM. V was pared by 4 bases and J by 3 bases, with 8 bases of the junction left unmatched. CDR3 protein: CASSSPGDSYYGYTF. The CDR3 DNA is TGTGCCAGCAGTTCCCCGGGGGACAGCTACTATGGCTACACCTTC.

This clone was observed once. J is TRBJ1-4 and V is TRBV6-1; D ambiguous. In germline, CDR1 is MNHNS, CDR2 SASEGT. Trimming shortened V by 3 bases and J by 8 bases, and 16 bases separated the two germline ends. The CDR3 totals 15 residues. The DNA of the CDR3 is TGTGCCAGCAGTGACAGGTTACTCCCCGCCGAAAAACTGTTTTTT. It yields the protein CASSDRLLPAEKLFF.

The rearrangement links TRBV3-1 (or the pseudogene TRBV3-2) to TRBJ2-7; 9 positions match TRBD2. CDR3 length: 15 residues. Germline V gene lookup returns CDR1 LGHDT and CDR2 YNNKEL (reference sequence). Unmatched junction bases numbered 9, after V lost 5 bases and J lost 4 bases. Here the CDR3 DNA reads TGTGCCAGCAGCGGGAGGACTAGCGTAAAGTACGAGCAGTACTTC. Translating gives CASSGRTSVKYEQYF.

The V gene is TRBV5-4, the J gene TRBJ2-7; tentatively, D is TRBD1 (7 bases). Deletions cut 0 bases from V and 3 bases from J, with 10 bases between. The germline V gene has CDR1 SGHNT and CDR2 YYREEE (reference sequence). The CDR3 loop spans 14 amino acids. CDR3 region: CASSLVRDSYEQYF. Written as DNA, the CDR3 is TGTGCCAGCAGCTTGGTGCGGGACAGCTACGAGCAGTACTTC.

This rearrangement joins TRBV5-1 to TRBJ1-4; D unresolved. Per germline, CDR1 SGHRS and CDR2 YFSETQ. V lost 0 bases to trimming and J lost 5 bases, with 8 bases between them. The length of the CDR3 is 14 residues. The CDR3 DNA sequence: TGCGCCAGCAGCTTGGCAAATCCAAATGAAAAACTGTTTTTT. This encodes CASSLANPNEKLFF.

The chain couples TRBV10-3 to TRBJ1-5, with D tentatively TRBD1 (6 bases). Trimming removed 4 bases from V and 7 bases from J, with 14 bases in between. The germline V gene has CDR1 ENHRY and CDR2 SYGVKD. The CDR3 sequence is 14 residues long. CDR3 protein: CAISVDYRVQPQHF. The DNA for the CDR3 is TGTGCCATCAGTGTTGATTACAGGGTCCAGCCCCAGCATTTT.

The CDR3 DNA follows: TGTGCCTGGACTCAGACTAGGGGGACAGGGGGCTTCGAGCAGTACTTC. Protein sequence: CAWTQTRGTGGFEQYF. The chain recombines TRBV30 with TRBJ2-7; 12 nucleotides line up with TRBD1. The ends lost 4 bases at V and 6 bases at J; junction bases unmatched: 13. From germline, CDR1 is GTSNPN and CDR2 SVGIG (reference sequence). The CDR3 is 16 residues long.